This paragraph reports one T cell receptor beta chain. These data belong to a study of blood T cell repertoires in COVID-19. Across the whole study: PBMCs, B-cell-depleted T cells, or T cells provided the cDNA or gDNA that made up the material.

Generated by immunoSEQ multiplex PCR, the TCRdb table keeps only in-frame clones and is missing some. The sample consists of some 160,000 clones, roughly 77% of them appearing once. Germline assignment: CDR1 GTSNPN and CDR2 SVGIG (reference sequence). The CDR3 has 14 residues. V lost 3 bases to trimming and J lost 5 bases, with 16 bases between them. The rearrangement uses TRBV30 and TRBJ1-2; maybe TRBD1 (6 bases). This TCR was recovered from a man between 65 and 79 years old with active or convalescent COVID-19. Sequencing was carried out using peripheral blood. As DNA, the CDR3 is TGTGCCTGGAGCGAATCGGTCGGACAGTATGGCTACACCTTC. Encoded protein: CAWSESVGQYGYTF. Together with reference TRBV30 and TRBJ1-2, the CDR3 gives the full variable domain: SQTIHQWPATLVQPVGSPLSLECTVEGTSNPNLYWYRQAAGRGLQLLFYSVGIGQISSEVPQNLSASRPQDRQFILSSKKLLLSDSGFYLCAWSESVGQYGYTFGSGTRLTVV.